A selection of T cell receptor beta chains follows, all from one sample in a study of persistence of HIV-infected CD4 T cells. These receptors lack a known antigen. Profiling relied on immunoSEQ multiplex PCR, and the TCRdb table lists in-frame clones only, not all of them. Of roughly 41,000 clones listed, approximately 80% are singletons. The sample here was CD4+ T cells sorted from PBMCs after 18-hour stimulation, taken from a patient who received antiretroviral therapy. The origin of the receptors is an adult man with HIV who was CMV-seropositive. CDR3s include the opening cysteine and the closing phenylalanine or tryptophan. D genes are given only for firm matches. The listing skips clone size in some rows; elsewhere it reads once, few, many or a size class.

. | TRBJ1-3 | . | TRBV4-2 | 16 | CASSQEQGAYGNTIYF | TGTGCCAGCAGCCAAGAACAGGGAGCGTACGGAAACACCATATATTTT
few | TRBJ2-7 | . | TRBV10-3 | 11 | CAIGGTNEQYF | TGTGCCATCGGGGGGACCAACGAGCAGTACTTC
. | TRBJ2-7 | TRBD1 | TRBV5-1 | 14 | CASSPGQGGYEQYF | TGCGCCAGCAGCCCGGGACAGGGAGGGTACGAGCAGTACTTC
once | TRBJ1-6 | . | TRBV12-5 | 13 | CASGGGSNSPLHF | TGTGCTAGTGGGGGGGGGTCCAATTCACCCCTCCACTTT
few | TRBJ1-3 | . | TRBV28 | 15 | CASSTGGGSGNTIYF | TGTGCCAGCAGTACCGGAGGGGGCTCTGGAAACACCATATATTTT
. | TRBJ2-4 | TRBD2 | TRBV12-5 | 17 | CASGLIPGGEAKNIQYF | TGTGCTAGTGGTTTGATCCCGGGGGGTGAAGCCAAAAACATTCAGTACTTC
few | TRBJ2-2 | . | TRBV10-2 | 12 | CASSENTGELFF | TGCGCCAGCAGTGAAAACACCGGGGAGCTGTTTTTT
. | TRBJ2-2 | . | TRBV19 | 16 | CASSMLRGRGTGELFF | TGTGCCAGTAGTATGTTGAGGGGGAGAGGCACCGGGGAGCTGTTTTTT
. | TRBJ1-2 | . | TRBV7-2 | 14 | CASRSGLANYGYTF | TGTGCCAGCAGGTCGGGACTTGCGAACTATGGCTACACCTTC
few | TRBJ1-5 | TRBD1 | TRBV14 | 15 | CASSQGTGNNQPQHF | TGTGCCAGCAGCCAGGGGACAGGAAACAATCAGCCCCAGCATTTT
. | TRBJ2-7 | . | TRBV5-6 | 11 | CASSFSGEQYF | TGTGCCAGCAGCTTCAGTGGCGAGCAGTACTTC
. | TRBJ2-1 | . | TRBV3-1/TRBV3-2 | 14 | CASSQGGLQNEQFF | TGTGCCAGCAGCCAAGGGGGACTCCAAAATGAGCAGTTCTTC
few | TRBJ1-6 | . | TRBV18 | 16 | CASSPLMGAYNSPLHF | TGTGCCAGCTCACCCCTGATGGGGGCCTATAATTCACCCCTCCACTTT
. | TRBJ1-1 | . | TRBV19 | 13 | CASMQGINTEAFF | TGTGCCAGTATGCAAGGGATAAACACTGAAGCTTTCTTT
. | TRBJ2-1 | . | TRBV18 | 15 | CASSIQGSSYNEQFF | TGTGCCAGCTCAATTCAGGGGAGCTCCTACAATGAGCAGTTCTTC
. | TRBJ2-7 | . | TRBV5-1 | 14 | CASSRMSGSYEQYF | TGCGCCAGCAGCAGGATGTCTGGTTCCTACGAGCAGTACTTC
. | TRBJ1-6 | TRBD1 | TRBV6-5 | 14 | CASRDRVQNSPLHF | TGTGCCAGTAGGGACAGGGTTCAGAATTCACCCCTCCACTTT
once | TRBJ1-6 | TRBD1 | TRBV5-4 | 15 | CASSEDRASFSPLHF | TGTGCCAGCAGCGAGGACAGGGCCTCTTTTTCACCCCTCCACTTT
. | TRBJ2-1 | TRBD2 | TRBV2 | 14 | CASKVAGGPREQFF | TGTGCCAGCAAAGTAGCGGGGGGGCCTCGGGAGCAGTTCTTC
. | TRBJ1-1 | TRBD1 | TRBV6-5 | 15 | CASRGSDRLNTEAFF | TGTGCCAGTCGGGGGTCGGACAGGTTGAACACTGAAGCTTTCTTT
few | TRBJ1-4 | TRBD1 | TRBV18 | 20 | CASSPTLGQGRSRTNEKLFF | TGTGCCAGCTCACCCACACTGGGACAGGGACGATCTCGAACTAATGAAAAACTGTTTTTT
. | TRBJ2-6 | . | TRBV4-1 | 17 | CASSQDQGFSGANVLTF | TGCGCCAGCAGCCAAGATCAGGGTTTCTCTGGGGCCAACGTCCTGACTTTC
. | TRBJ2-2 | . | TRBV11-3 | 13 | CASSVQNTGELFF | TGTGCCAGCAGCGTTCAGAACACCGGGGAGCTGTTTTTT
. | TRBJ2-7 | . | TRBV6-5 | 14 | CASSHMDSPYEQYF | TGTGCCAGCAGTCATATGGACAGTCCCTACGAGCAGTACTTC
. | TRBJ2-1 | TRBD2 | TRBV5-4 | 15 | CASSAGLAGGDEQFF | TGTGCCAGCAGCGCCGGACTAGCGGGGGGAGATGAGCAGTTCTTC
. | TRBJ1-2 | . | TRBV28 | 14 | CASSPWERYYGYTF | TGTGCCAGCAGTCCATGGGAGAGATACTATGGCTACACCTTC
. | TRBJ2-7 | . | TRBV19 | 12 | CASSTSSYEQYF | TGTGCCAGTAGTACGAGCTCCTACGAGCAGTACTTC
. | TRBJ1-3 | . | TRBV30 | 13 | CAWMKKAGNTIYF | TGTGCCTGGATGAAGAAGGCTGGAAACACCATATATTTT
. | TRBJ1-1 | . | TRBV6-4 | 13 | CAITRRTNTEAFF | TGTGCCATCACTAGACGGACGAACACTGAAGCTTTCTTT
. | TRBJ2-4 | . | TRBV3-1/TRBV3-2 | 17 | CASSRTVSRGAKNIQYF | TGTGCCAGCAGTCGGACAGTTTCCCGGGGGGCCAAAAACATTCAGTACTTC
. | TRBJ2-3 | . | TRBV2 | 13 | CASSENEEQGAYF | TGTGCCAGCAGTGAAAACGAGGAACAGGGTGCGTATTTT
. | TRBJ2-5 | TRBD1 | TRBV24-1 | 16 | CATSRSGQGATETQYF | TGTGCCACCAGTCGGTCAGGACAGGGGGCGACTGAGACCCAGTACTTC
. | TRBJ2-3 | TRBD2 | TRBV7-3 | 18 | CASSLMPGTSGRTDTQYF | TGTGCCAGCAGCTTAATGCCCGGGACTAGCGGGCGGACAGATACGCAGTATTTT
. | TRBJ2-1 | TRBD2 | TRBV4-2 | 17 | CASSQTGTSGGGPEQFF | TGTGCCAGCAGCCAAACCGGGACTAGCGGGGGGGGGCCTGAGCAGTTCTTC